The 28 T cell receptor beta chains reported below all come from one sample, sequenced in a study of T-cell reconstitution after alpha-beta-depleted transplantation in children. Researchers prepared the TCRbeta library using unique molecular identifiers, the study reports. Using its own MiXCR run on the PCR reads, TCRdb lists one record per CDR3 protein. The repertoire consists of approximately 800,000 distinct CDR3 sequences, with roughly 15% occurring once and the leading ten covering approximately 4.5%. Specimen: PBMCs, mostly from graft donor cells, collected 360 days after TCRalphabeta/CD19-depleted stem cell transplant. The receptors stem from a male patient aged 10 to 17 who had a stem cell transplant for acute lymphoblastic leukemia, so the T cells may come from the graft donor.

In its sample, this clonotype was seen many times. The rearrangement links TRBV12-3 or TRBV12-4 to TRBJ2-2; D is ambiguous. Trimming removed 7 bases at V and 1 base at J, with 13 bases between. CDR3 length equals 15 residues. CDR3 in DNA: TGTGCCAGCAAACCCCTGACCGGGAACACCGGGGAGCTGTTTTTT. This encodes CASKPLTGNTGELFF.

The rearrangement joins TRBV20-1 to TRBJ1-1; the D gene is possibly TRBD1 (5 bases). Looked up from germline, CDR1 is DFQATT and CDR2 is SNEGSKA (reference sequence). This CDR3 is built from 13 residues. For the CDR3, the DNA is TGCAGCCGGACGGGGACCCGGAACACTGAAGCTTTCTTT. Its protein is CSRTGTRNTEAFF.

This clonotype came up many times. V gene TRBV29-1 combines with J gene TRBJ2-5, with D maybe TRBD1 (5 bases). V was trimmed by 3 bases and J by 0 bases, leaving 8 bases between them. This CDR3 region has 13 residues. CDR1 SQVTM and CDR2 ANQGSEA come from the germline V gene. The CDR3 loop is CSVERQNQETQYF. Here the CDR3 DNA reads TGCAGCGTTGAGAGACAGAACCAAGAGACCCAGTACTTC.

This clonotype was detected a few times. The chain joins TRBV19 to TRBJ2-5, with 7 bases that match TRBD2. V was clipped by 3 bases and J by 2 bases; unmatched bases: 6. This CDR3 spans 15 amino acids. Germline loops: CDR1 LNHDA, CDR2 SQIVND (reference sequence). The CDR3 loop is CASSMGLAVQETQYF. Written as DNA, the CDR3 is TGTGCCAGTAGTATGGGGCTAGCGGTGCAAGAGACCCAGTACTTC.

This chain uses TRBV5-5 with TRBJ2-1; TRBD2 matches at 8 bases. The CDR3 loop spans 17 amino acids. Germline V gene data show CDR1 as SGHKS and CDR2 as YYEKEE (reference sequence). V gave up 0 bases and J gave up 0 bases; unmatched junction bases: 5. In nucleotides, the CDR3 is TGTGCCAGCAGCTTGGAGGCTAGCGGGTTCTCCTACAATGAGCAGTTCTTC. It specifies CASSLEASGFSYNEQFF.

This clonotype was observed a handful of times. The chain couples TRBV5-1 to TRBJ1-2, with TRBD1 as a possible D gene (6 bases). The CDR3 extends over 13 amino acids. V lost 7 bases and J 7 bases, leaving 17 bases between the germline ends. CDR1 and CDR2 from the germline V gene are SGHRS and YFSETQ. The DNA of the CDR3 is TGCGCCAGCTCCGCCCCGGGACAAGGTGGCTACACCTTC. It yields the protein CASSAPGQGGYTF.

This clonotype was seen more than once but under ten times. V and J are TRBV12-3 or TRBV12-4 and TRBJ2-1; 12 bases map to TRBD2. The V segment lost 6 bases and the J segment 11 bases; nucleotides outside the gene matches: 8. There are 14 residues in the CDR3. CDR3 amino acids: CASSLTSGRVQQFF. The CDR3, as DNA: TGTGCCAGCAGCCTGACTAGCGGGAGAGTACAGCAGTTCTTC.

This clonotype has ten or more counts. This chain uses TRBV5-1 with TRBJ2-7; no firm D call. The CDR3 sequence is 13 residues long. CDR1 is SGHRS and CDR2 is YFSETQ in the germline V gene. Trimming stripped 4 bases from V and 2 bases from J, with 10 bases between. CDR3 sequence (DNA): TGCGCCAGCAGCCTGACAATGACCTACGAGCAGTACTTC. It yields the protein CASSLTMTYEQYF. Drawing the rest from reference TRBV5-1 and TRBJ2-7, the complete variable domain is KAGVTQTPRYLIKTRGQQVTLSCSPISGHRSVSWYQQTPGQGLQFLFEYFSETQRNKGNFPGRFSGRQFSNSRSEMNVSTLELGDSALYLCASSLTMTYEQYFGPGTRLTVT.

This clonotype was observed a few times. The V call is TRBV9, the J call TRBJ2-2; possible D gene TRBD2, 6 bases. The germline V gene has CDR1 SGDLS and CDR2 YYNGEE. The CDR3 has 13 residues. Between the trimmed V and J ends, which lost 1 base and 7 bases, there was a span of 8 bases. This chain's CDR3 is CASSVRGYGELFF. In DNA, the CDR3 is TGTGCCAGCAGCGTACGGGGGTACGGGGAGCTGTTTTTT. The full variable domain, in which reference TRBV9 and TRBJ2-2 provide the parts outside the CDR3, is DSGVTQTPKHLITATGQRVTLRCSPRSGDLSVYWYQQSLDQGLQFLIQYYNGEERAKGNILERFSAQQFPDLHSELNLSSLELGDSALYFCASSVRGYGELFFGEGSRLTVL.

This clonotype was picked up many times. The chain carries TRBV27 and TRBJ2-1, with 9 bases aligning to TRBD2. CDR1 and CDR2 (germline): MNHEY, SMNVEV (reference sequence). V trimming: 2 bases; J trimming: 6 bases; junction bases outside the gene matches: 11. This CDR3 spans 17 amino acids. CDR3 loop: CASSLLPGTSTTNEQFF. CDR3 nucleotide sequence: TGTGCCAGCAGTTTACTCCCCGGGACTAGCACGACCAATGAGCAGTTCTTC.

This clonotype was detected only a few times. The V and J genes are TRBV4-1 and TRBJ2-4; D is unresolved. CDR1 is MGHRA, CDR2 YSYEKL, per germline. The V end was cut by 4 bases, the J end by 0 bases, with 7 bases between. CDR3 length: 14 residues. CDR3 nucleotides: TGCGCCAGCAGCCTTCAGTTAGCCAAAAACATTCAGTACTTC. Amino acids: CASSLQLAKNIQYF.

Comments on this clonotype: One base away lies a much larger clone, so this may be a sequencing read error. The chain uses TRBV15 and TRBJ2-5; 14 positions agree with TRBD2. The germline gives CDR1 LNHNV, CDR2 YYDKDF (reference sequence). J was trimmed by 4 bases and V by 3 bases; bases with no gene match: 1. The CDR3 is 15 residues long. The CDR3 loop reads CATSRGLAGAETQYF. Written as DNA, the CDR3 is TGTGCCACCAGCAGGGGACTAGCGGGAGCAGAGACCCAGTACTTC.

The CDR3, as DNA: TGTGCCAGCAGCGAATACCCGGCCCCAGAAAAACTGTTTTTT. It translates to CASSEYPAPEKLFF. The chain has TRBV9 and TRBJ1-4; D unclear. The V and J ends lost 3 bases and 8 bases respectively, with 14 bases between them. From germline, CDR1 is SGDLS and CDR2 YYNGEE. This CDR3 has 14 amino acids.

The V and J genes are TRBV11-2 and TRBJ1-1, with D perhaps TRBD1 (5 bases). Trimming took off 10 bases at V and 3 bases at J, with 27 bases between the two ends. The length of the CDR3 is 17 residues. Per the germline V gene, CDR1 is SGHAT and CDR2 is FQNNGV. The CDR3 protein is CATNRMGLRTRDTEAFF. The DNA of the CDR3 is TGTGCCACCAATAGAATGGGACTCCGAACCCGCGACACTGAAGCTTTCTTT.

This rearrangement joins TRBV5-1 to TRBJ2-1; tentatively, D is TRBD1 (7 bases). The ends were cut back, 4 bases at V and 7 bases at J, with 18 bases in the middle. Germline CDR1 is SGHRS and CDR2 is YFSETQ. CDR3 length equals 15 residues. CDR3 nucleotide sequence: TGCGCCAGCAGCGGCGGGACAGCAGGAGGGAATGAGCAGTTCTTC. Translation: CASSGGTAGGNEQFF.

This clonotype was recorded a few times. The chain links TRBV5-1 to TRBJ2-7; D is uncertain. Trimming stripped 0 bases from V and 4 bases from J, with 11 bases between. This CDR3 has 14 amino acids. Germline values: CDR1 SGHRS, CDR2 YFSETQ. CDR3: CASSLVSNEYEQYF. CDR3 DNA sequence: TGCGCCAGCAGCTTGGTCAGCAACGAATACGAGCAGTACTTC. Complete variable domain (other parts from reference TRBV5-1 and TRBJ2-7): KAGVTQTPRYLIKTRGQQVTLSCSPISGHRSVSWYQQTPGQGLQFLFEYFSETQRNKGNFPGRFSGRQFSNSRSEMNVSTLELGDSALYLCASSLVSNEYEQYFGPGTRLTVT.

V usage is TRBV5-5 and J usage is TRBJ2-5; 10 bases map to TRBD2. V trimming: 4 bases; J trimming: 2 bases; junction bases outside the gene matches: 8. CDR1 is SGHKS, CDR2 YYEKEE, per germline (reference sequence). The CDR3 loop spans 16 amino acids. This CDR3 reads CASSLRVSGRQETQYF. DNA of the CDR3: TGTGCCAGCAGCCTAAGGGTTAGCGGGAGGCAAGAGACCCAGTACTTC.

This clonotype was counted many times. J is TRBJ2-3 and V is TRBV7-9; D is perhaps TRBD2 (6 bases). Germline lookup yields CDR1 SEHNR and CDR2 FQNEAQ (reference sequence). V was pared by 5 bases and J by 5 bases, with 23 bases between. This CDR3 has 17 residues. The CDR3: CASSLTLIRERGDTQYF. CDR3 coding DNA: TGTGCCAGCAGCCTGACCCTAATTCGGGAGAGGGGAGATACGCAGTATTTT.

This chain joins TRBV9 and TRBJ1-1; a weak D match, TRBD1 (6 bases). The CDR3 is 15 amino acids. Germline V gene sequence: CDR1 SGDLS, CDR2 YYNGEE. V was cut by 1 base and J by 5 bases, with 15 bases left in between. CDR3 in DNA: TGTGCCAGCAGCGTACGGGCAGGGGTGGTGACTGAAGCTTTCTTT. This gives the protein CASSVRAGVVTEAFF.

There are a few counts of this clonotype. The chain joins TRBV10-3 to TRBJ1-3, with a tentative D call TRBD1 (5 bases). This CDR3 spans 13 amino acids. V was shortened by 11 bases and J by 2 bases, with 13 bases between the two germline ends. Per the germline V gene, CDR1 is ENHRY and CDR2 is SYGVKD. CDR3 region: CALAGGPGNTIYF. CDR3 sequence (DNA): TGTGCCCTCGCGGGGGGTCCTGGAAACACCATATATTTT.

This clonotype has only a few counts. The genes are TRBV4-2 and TRBJ2-7, with 11 bases lining up with TRBD2. The CDR3 spans 18 residues. Germline loops: CDR1 LGHNA, CDR2 YNFKEQ. V gave up 4 bases and J gave up 1 base; unmatched junction bases: 12. The CDR3 region is CASSPGLAGVPQSYEQYF. The CDR3, as DNA: TGTGCCAGCAGCCCCGGACTAGCGGGCGTCCCCCAGTCCTACGAGCAGTACTTC.

The rearrangement uses TRBV5-1 and TRBJ2-4; 10 nucleotides agree with TRBD1. There are 16 residues in the CDR3. Germline V gene data show CDR1 as SGHRS and CDR2 as YFSETQ. Trimming cost V 3 bases and J 2 bases; bases outside gene matches: 5. The CDR3: CASSWPGQGTKNIQYF. The CDR3 nucleotides are TGCGCCAGCAGCTGGCCGGGACAGGGGACCAAAAACATTCAGTACTTC.

This clonotype was recorded a few times. The V call is TRBV19, the J call TRBJ2-5; 13 positions agree with TRBD2. Per germline, CDR1 LNHDA and CDR2 SQIVND (reference sequence). The CDR3 covers 16 residues. Trimming removed 3 bases from V and 5 bases from J; junction bases left unmatched: 6. CDR3 nucleotide sequence: TGTGCCAGTAGTATCGGACTAGCGGGAGCAACGGAGACCCAGTACTTC. Translating it yields CASSIGLAGATETQYF. The whole variable domain, filled in from reference TRBV19 and TRBJ2-5, reads DGGITQSPKYLFRKEGQNVTLSCEQNLNHDAMYWYRQDPGQGLRLIYYSQIVNDFQKGDIAEGYSVSREKKESFPLTVTSAQKNPTAFYLCASSIGLAGATETQYFGPGTRLLVL.

Many counts were recorded for this clonotype. The CDR3 nucleotides read TGCGCCAGCGGGCCCACAGCGGTGAGGGATACGCAGTATTTT. Protein sequence: CASGPTAVRDTQYF. V usage is TRBV4-1 and J usage is TRBJ2-3, with TRBD2 as a possible D gene (5 bases). Germline loops: CDR1 MGHRA, CDR2 YSYEKL. The CDR3 totals 14 residues. Trimming took off 8 bases at V and 6 bases at J, with 18 bases between the two ends.

The chain links TRBV14 to TRBJ2-1; TRBD2 matches at 10 bases. CDR1 SGHDN and CDR2 FVKESK come from the germline V gene. V shed 0 bases and J 5 bases; nucleotides not matched to a gene: 7. The CDR3 has 17 residues. In DNA form, the CDR3 reads TGTGCCAGCAGCCAAGATCCAGCGGGAGGGCCTGACAATGAGCAGTTCTTC. Its protein product is CASSQDPAGGPDNEQFF.

A few counts support this clonotype. The chain links TRBV2 to TRBJ2-5, with a tentative D call TRBD2 (6 bases). Germline CDR1 is SNHLY and CDR2 is FYNNEI. The CDR3 has 12 amino acids. V lost 8 bases, J lost 4 bases, and 11 bases lay in between. Here the CDR3 DNA reads TGTGCCAGCGGAGGGAACGTAGAGACCCAGTACTTC. The encoded protein is CASGGNVETQYF.

The chain carries TRBV12-3 or TRBV12-4 and TRBJ2-7; 8 bases are shared with TRBD1. Germline trimming cut 3 bases from V and 3 bases from J; bases unmatched to any gene: 4. The CDR3 has 14 amino acids. CDR3: CASSFRGPGYEQYF. Here the CDR3 DNA reads TGTGCCAGCAGTTTCAGGGGGCCGGGCTACGAGCAGTACTTC.

The chain employs TRBV7-9 and TRBJ1-1; D gene unclear. V gave up 1 base and J gave up 3 bases, with 9 bases separating them. Germline loops: CDR1 SEHNR, CDR2 FQNEAQ (reference sequence). This CDR3 contains 14 residues. Here the CDR3 reads CASSLGWIDTEAFF. DNA for the CDR3: TGTGCCAGCAGCTTAGGGTGGATAGACACTGAAGCTTTCTTT.